This passage covers 26 T cell receptor beta chains from one sample sequenced in a study of blood T cells in healthy people across ages. PCR was performed a second time for about 6 to 11 cycles using a sample-barcoded 5' primer and a J-beta primer mix. A single record per CDR3 protein comes from TCRdb applying MiXCR to the 5' RACE reads. The sample lists some 1,500,000 distinct CDR3 sequences, around 40% occurring once. The sequenced sample consisted of blood. The receptor set was obtained from a woman younger than 30 in good health.

As regards this clonotype: The germline gene is not matched at one end of the junction; a read error may be the cause. The chain uses TRBV20-1 and TRBJ2-3; D call uncertain. The CDR3 length is 14 residues. Per germline, CDR1 DFQATT and CDR2 SNEGSKA (reference sequence). The CDR3 nucleotides are TGCAGTGCTAGTCATAGACTTCACACAGAGACGCAGTATTTT. Its translation is CSASHRLHTETQYF.

The chain uses TRBV12-3 or TRBV12-4 and TRBJ2-2, with TRBD2 identical over 10 bases. The CDR3 covers 17 residues. The junction had 6 bases not matched to a gene; V was cut back by 5 bases and J by 0 bases. In DNA form, the CDR3 reads TGTGCCAGCAGTCCGGGTAGCGGGGGGACGAACACCGGGGAGCTGTTTTTT. It is translated as CASSPGSGGTNTGELFF.

The J gene is TRBJ1-1, the V gene TRBV24-1, with D possibly being TRBD1 (6 bases). This CDR3 spans 12 amino acids. The V and J ends lost 5 bases and 4 bases respectively, with 7 bases between them. The germline gives CDR1 KGHDR, CDR2 SFDVKD. The CDR3 sequence is CATSGGPTEAFF. In nucleotides, the CDR3 is TGTGCCACCAGTGGGGGGCCCACTGAAGCTTTCTTT.

A few counts support this clonotype. This chain uses TRBV15 with TRBJ1-5, with no clear D. Germline values: CDR1 LNHNV, CDR2 YYDKDF (reference sequence). The V end was cut by 5 bases, the J end by 3 bases, with 11 bases between. CDR3 length: 14 residues. The CDR3, as DNA: TGTGCCACCAGCTTCCGACGGGCCAATCAGCCCCAGCATTTT. Protein: CATSFRRANQPQHF.

The CDR3 loop reads CATSDLQGPTYNEQYF. CDR3 coding DNA: TGTGCCACCAGTGATTTGCAGGGACCTACCTACAATGAGCAGTACTTC. The rearrangement uses TRBV24-1 and TRBJ2-1, with D perhaps being TRBD1 or TRBD2 (5 bases each). The J call is doubtful: the DNA matches TRBJ2-7 better. Germline CDR1 KGHDR, CDR2 SFDVKD. CDR3 length: 16 amino acids.

The genes are TRBV29-1 and TRBJ2-7; maybe TRBD1 (5 bases). The CDR3 has 13 amino acids. Germline-derived CDR1 and CDR2 are SQVTM and ANQGSEA. V dropped 3 bases and J dropped 2 bases, with 11 bases sitting between them. The CDR3 protein is CSVEQGAAYEQYF. CDR3 nucleotide sequence: TGCAGCGTTGAGCAAGGGGCAGCCTACGAGCAGTACTTC.

J is TRBJ1-4 and V is TRBV18, with 9 bases lining up with TRBD1. The V gene's germline CDR1 is KGHSH and CDR2 LQKENI. The CDR3 is made up of 15 amino acids. V gave up 3 bases and J gave up 7 bases; unmatched junction bases: 6. This CDR3 is CASSPSGTGSEKLFF. Here the CDR3 DNA reads TGTGCCAGCTCACCCTCCGGGACAGGGAGTGAAAAACTGTTTTTT.

The chain is built from TRBV11-2 and TRBJ2-1, with D possibly TRBD2 on 6 matching bases. The V gene's germline CDR1 is SGHAT and CDR2 FQNNGV. CDR3 length equals 17 residues. V lost 4 bases to trimming and J lost 2 bases, with 18 bases between them. The CDR3 region is CASSWGRGYTTYNEQFF. The CDR3 DNA reads as TGTGCCAGCAGCTGGGGCCGGGGGTACACAACCTACAATGAGCAGTTCTTC.

This chain joins TRBV28 and TRBJ2-7; 9 bases line up with TRBD1. The germline V gene has CDR1 MDHEN and CDR2 SYDVKM. The V and J ends lost 5 bases and 6 bases, in that order; junction bases with no gene match: 11. The CDR3 runs to 15 residues. CDR3 sequence (DNA): TGTGCCAGCAGTCCCCCGACCGACAGGGGGAGCGAGCAGTACTTC. This encodes CASSPPTDRGSEQYF. Drawing the rest from reference TRBV28 and TRBJ2-7, the complete variable domain is DVKVTQSSRYLVKRTGEKVFLECVQDMDHENMFWYRQDPGLGLRLIYFSYDVKMKEKGDIPEGYSVSREKKERFSLILESASTNQTSMYLCASSPPTDRGSEQYFGPGTRLTVT.

The chain has TRBV28 and TRBJ2-7; D is uncertain. The V gene's germline CDR1 is MDHEN and CDR2 SYDVKM. The V end was cut by 3 bases, the J end by 3 bases, with 12 bases between. The length of the CDR3 is 14 residues. The CDR3, as DNA: TGTGCCAGCAGTTTTTCCGACCTGGGCTACGAGCAGTACTTC. Translating it yields CASSFSDLGYEQYF.

A few counts support this clonotype. The chain carries TRBV4-2 and TRBJ2-3, with 14 bases aligning to TRBD2. Germline V gene sequence: CDR1 LGHNA, CDR2 YNFKEQ. Unmatched junction bases numbered 9, after V lost 1 base and J lost 0 bases. CDR3 size: 20 residues. CDR3 protein: CASSQGTSGRILPSTDTQYF. The CDR3 DNA follows: TGTGCCAGCAGCCAAGGGACTAGCGGGAGGATACTTCCAAGCACAGATACGCAGTATTTT.

The chain links TRBV28 to TRBJ2-7; the D is unclear. The V end was cut by 5 bases, the J end by 3 bases, with 17 bases between. Per germline, CDR1 MDHEN and CDR2 SYDVKM. The CDR3 has 15 amino acids. The CDR3 nucleotides are TGTGCCAGCAGTCCAAGAAGGTCTTTATACTACGAGCAGTACTTC. Translating it yields CASSPRRSLYYEQYF.

The rearrangement links TRBV29-1 to TRBJ2-5; tentatively, D is TRBD2 (6 bases). This CDR3 region has 14 residues. The V gene lost 6 bases and the J gene lost 11 bases, with 25 bases spanning the gap. Germline lookup yields CDR1 SQVTM and CDR2 ANQGSEA. The CDR3 DNA reads as TGCAGCGTAGCGTCCGGGACTGGTCTACGAGAGCAGTACTTC. Protein: CSVASGTGLREQYF. The complete variable domain, with remaining parts taken from reference TRBV29-1 and TRBJ2-5, reads SAVISQKPSRDICQRGTSLTIQCQVDSQVTMMFWYRQQPGQSLTLIATANQGSEATYESGFVIDKFPISRPNLTFSTLTVSNMSPEDSSIYLCSVASGTGLREQYFGPGTRLLVL.

This clonotype was detected many times. The chain links TRBV12-3 or TRBV12-4 to TRBJ2-7; no reliable D call. The CDR3 spans 13 residues. V lost 3 bases, J lost 4 bases, and 10 bases lay in between. CDR3 sequence (DNA): TGTGCCAGCAGTTTCGGATCGAATTACGAGCAGTACTTC. Translating it yields CASSFGSNYEQYF.

This chain links TRBV2 with TRBJ1-1; TRBD1 is a possible D gene (5 bases). The germline V gene encodes CDR1 SNHLY and CDR2 FYNNEI. V was clipped by 6 bases and J by 0 bases, with 11 bases between them. The CDR3 consists of 14 residues. As DNA, the CDR3 is TGTGCCAGCAGGCTGGGACGGGTGAACACTGAAGCTTTCTTT. Protein: CASRLGRVNTEAFF.

This clonotype was picked up a small number of times. The gene calls are TRBV20-1 and TRBJ2-1, with 8 bases lining up with TRBD2. The trim removed 2 bases at V and 9 bases at J, leaving 3 bases unmatched. The CDR3 length is 12 residues. Looked up from germline, CDR1 is DFQATT and CDR2 is SNEGSKA (reference sequence). CDR3 sequence: CSARWTSCEQFF. The DNA of the CDR3 is TGCAGTGCTAGATGGACTAGCTGTGAGCAGTTCTTC.

The chain employs TRBV28 and TRBJ2-3; a weak D match, TRBD1 (5 bases). V shed 1 base and J shed 4 bases, with 12 bases lying between them. Germline loops: CDR1 MDHEN, CDR2 SYDVKM. CDR3 length: 15 residues. CDR3 loop: CASSLYIRGSDTQYF. The CDR3 nucleotides read TGTGCCAGCAGTTTATATATAAGGGGCTCAGATACGCAGTATTTT.

A few counts support this clonotype. The chain recombines TRBV29-1 with TRBJ2-1; possibly TRBD1 or TRBD2 for D (6 bases each). Per the germline V gene, CDR1 is SQVTM and CDR2 is ANQGSEA. There are 16 residues in the CDR3. The V end was cut by 6 bases, the J end by 6 bases, with 24 bases between. CDR3 protein: CSVGGIPGLRTNEQFF. The CDR3 nucleotides are TGCAGCGTCGGGGGCATCCCGGGACTCAGGACCAATGAGCAGTTCTTC.

This clonotype has a handful of counts. CDR3 residues: CSAYQTSGRLDTQYF. CDR3 DNA sequence: TGCAGTGCTTACCAGACTAGCGGGAGATTGGATACGCAGTATTTT. The J gene is TRBJ2-3, the V gene TRBV20-1, with 12 bases identical to TRBD2. Trimming at V came to 5 bases and at J to 6 bases, leaving 9 bases not matched to a gene. CDR1 is DFQATT, CDR2 SNEGSKA, per germline (reference sequence). This CDR3 has 15 residues.

The rearrangement joins TRBV9 to TRBJ2-3; tentative D call: TRBD2 (5 bases). Trimming cost V 6 bases and J 0 bases, with 11 bases left between them. Germline loops: CDR1 SGDLS, CDR2 YYNGEE. The CDR3 contains 14 residues. The CDR3 nucleotides read TGTGCCAGCAAAGGAGGAATGAGCACAGATACGCAGTATTTT. Protein: CASKGGMSTDTQYF.

The CDR3, as DNA: TGTGCCAGCAGTTTATTCTCGATTCTAGCGGGAGAGTACAATGAGCAGTTCTTC. Its translation: CASSLFSILAGEYNEQFF. The chain links TRBV27 to TRBJ2-1, with 10 bases lining up with TRBD2. V gave up 1 base and J gave up 4 bases; unmatched junction bases: 10. This CDR3 comprises 18 residues. CDR1 is MNHEY and CDR2 is SMNVEV in the germline V gene (reference sequence).

The table lists this clonotype with a few counts. The CDR3 nucleotides are TGCGCCAGCAGCCAAGCCTCAGCGGGGAGCAATCAGCCCCAGCATTTT. This codes for CASSQASAGSNQPQHF. The genes are TRBV4-1 and TRBJ1-5, with D unresolved. The CDR3 consists of 16 residues. The germline V gene encodes CDR1 MGHRA and CDR2 YSYEKL. V lost 1 base and J 1 base, leaving 11 bases between the germline ends.

In this sample, this clonotype turned up a few times. This chain links TRBV9 with TRBJ2-5; 10 positions agree with TRBD2. The CDR3 loop spans 14 amino acids. V trimming: 5 bases; J trimming: 5 bases; junction bases outside the gene matches: 6. From germline, CDR1 is SGDLS and CDR2 YYNGEE. Written as DNA, the CDR3 is TGTGCCAGCAGTTCTAGCGGGAGTTTGGAGACCCAGTACTTC. It is translated as CASSSSGSLETQYF.

Turning to this clonotype: A clone one base away is much larger, so this may be a read error. The rearrangement uses TRBV6-2 or TRBV6-3 and TRBJ2-1; 8 nucleotides agree with TRBD1. This CDR3 comprises 13 residues. CDR1 and CDR2 from the germline V gene are MNHEY and SVGEGT. J gave up 10 bases and V 6 bases, and 8 bases lay outside the gene matches. The CDR3 nucleotides are TGTGCCAGCAGGTACGGACAGGGATACGAGCAGTTCTTC. Translation: CASRYGQGYEQFF.

The chain employs TRBV28 and TRBJ2-5; no definite D call. This CDR3 contains 15 residues. Trimming took 5 bases from V and 5 from J, leaving 18 bases between them. Germline CDR1 is MDHEN and CDR2 is SYDVKM. DNA for the CDR3: TGTGCCAGCAGTGTTCGGTACCGGTACTTGGAGACCCAGTACTTC. Translation: CASSVRYRYLETQYF.

This clonotype was seen only a few times. At one end, the junction sequence differs from germline, possibly due to a read error. This chain uses TRBV7-7 with TRBJ2-5; 7 bases are shared with TRBD1. This CDR3 spans 15 amino acids. Germline assignment: CDR1 SSHAT and CDR2 FNYEAQ (reference sequence). CDR3: CASSLDAGGGETQYF. In DNA form, the CDR3 reads TGTGCTAGCAGCTTAGATGCAGGGGGTGGAGAGACCCAGTACTTC.